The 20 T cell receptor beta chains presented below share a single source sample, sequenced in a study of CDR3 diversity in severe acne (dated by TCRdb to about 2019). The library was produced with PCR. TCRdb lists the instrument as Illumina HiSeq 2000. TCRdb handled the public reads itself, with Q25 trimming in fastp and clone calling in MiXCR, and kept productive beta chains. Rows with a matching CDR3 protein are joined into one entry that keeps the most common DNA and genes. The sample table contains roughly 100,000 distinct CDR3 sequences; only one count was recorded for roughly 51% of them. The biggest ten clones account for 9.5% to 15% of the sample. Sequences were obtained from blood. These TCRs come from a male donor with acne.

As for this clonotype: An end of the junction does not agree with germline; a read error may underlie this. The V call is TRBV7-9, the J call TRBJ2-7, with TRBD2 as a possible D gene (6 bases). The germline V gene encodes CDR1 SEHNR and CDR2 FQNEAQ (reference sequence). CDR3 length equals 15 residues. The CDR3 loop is CAGRAELAALHEQYF. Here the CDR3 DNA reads TGTGCCGGCAGGGCTGAACTAGCCGCCCTCCACGAGCAGTACTTC.

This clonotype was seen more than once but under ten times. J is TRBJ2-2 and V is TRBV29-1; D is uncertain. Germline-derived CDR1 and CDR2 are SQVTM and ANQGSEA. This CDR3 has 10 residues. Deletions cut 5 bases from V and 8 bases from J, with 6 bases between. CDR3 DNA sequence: TGCAGCGTTCCCCAAGGGGAGCTGTTTTTT. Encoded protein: CSVPQGELFF.

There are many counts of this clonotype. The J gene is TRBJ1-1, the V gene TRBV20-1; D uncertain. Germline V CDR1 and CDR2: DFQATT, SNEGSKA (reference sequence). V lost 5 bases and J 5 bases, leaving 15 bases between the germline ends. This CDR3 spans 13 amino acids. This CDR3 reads CSAPIYGGTEAFF. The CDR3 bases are TGCAGTGCTCCCATTTATGGTGGAACTGAAGCTTTCTTT.

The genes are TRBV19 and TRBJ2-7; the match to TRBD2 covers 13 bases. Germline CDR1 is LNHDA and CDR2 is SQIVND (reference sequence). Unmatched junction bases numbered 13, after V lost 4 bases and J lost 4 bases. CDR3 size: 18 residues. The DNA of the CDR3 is TGTGCCAGTAGTACCTCGGGTACTAGCGGGAGGGGCGTATACGAGCAGTACTTC. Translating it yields CASSTSGTSGRGVYEQYF. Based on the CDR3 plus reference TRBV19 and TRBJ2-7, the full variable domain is DGGITQSPKYLFRKEGQNVTLSCEQNLNHDAMYWYRQDPGQGLRLIYYSQIVNDFQKGDIAEGYSVSREKKESFPLTVTSAQKNPTAFYLCASSTSGTSGRGVYEQYFGPGTRLTVT.

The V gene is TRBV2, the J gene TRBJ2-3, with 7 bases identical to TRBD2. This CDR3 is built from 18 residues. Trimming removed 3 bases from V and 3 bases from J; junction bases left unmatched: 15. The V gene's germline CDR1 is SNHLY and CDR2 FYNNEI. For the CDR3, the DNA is TGTGCCAGCAGTGACGACTATGGCGGGAGTGGGTGGACAGATACGCAGTATTTT. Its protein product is CASSDDYGGSGWTDTQYF.

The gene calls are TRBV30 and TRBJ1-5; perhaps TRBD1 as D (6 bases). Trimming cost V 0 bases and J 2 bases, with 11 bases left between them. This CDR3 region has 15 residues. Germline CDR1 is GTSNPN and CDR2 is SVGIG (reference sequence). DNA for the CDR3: TGTGCCTGGAGTGTTGGGACACGACGCAATCAGCCCCAGCATTTT. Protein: CAWSVGTRRNQPQHF.

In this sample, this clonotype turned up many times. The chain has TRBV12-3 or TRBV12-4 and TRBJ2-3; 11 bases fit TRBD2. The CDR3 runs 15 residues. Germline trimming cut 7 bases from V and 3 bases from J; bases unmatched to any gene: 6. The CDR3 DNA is TGTGCCAGCAATGACCCTAGCGGGAGGACAGATACGCAGTATTTT. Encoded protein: CASNDPSGRTDTQYF.

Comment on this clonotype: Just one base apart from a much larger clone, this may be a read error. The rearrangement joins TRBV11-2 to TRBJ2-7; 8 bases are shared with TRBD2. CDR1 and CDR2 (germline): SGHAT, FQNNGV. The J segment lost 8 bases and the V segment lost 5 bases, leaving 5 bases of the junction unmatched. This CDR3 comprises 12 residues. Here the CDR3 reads CASSPGRVKQYF. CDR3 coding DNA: TGTGCCAGCAGCCCCGGGAGGGTCAAGCAGTACTTC.

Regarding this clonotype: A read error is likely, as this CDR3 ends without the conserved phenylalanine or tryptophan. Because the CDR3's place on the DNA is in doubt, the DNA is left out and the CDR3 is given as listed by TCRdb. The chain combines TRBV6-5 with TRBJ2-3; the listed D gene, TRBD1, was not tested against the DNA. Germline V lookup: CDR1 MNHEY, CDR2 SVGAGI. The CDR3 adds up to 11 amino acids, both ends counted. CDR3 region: CASRGKGQRTL.

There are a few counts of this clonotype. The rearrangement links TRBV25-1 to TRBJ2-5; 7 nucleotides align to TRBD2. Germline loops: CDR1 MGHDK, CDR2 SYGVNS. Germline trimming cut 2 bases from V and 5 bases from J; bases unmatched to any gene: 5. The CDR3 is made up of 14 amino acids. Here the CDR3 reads CASSEPGGRETQYF. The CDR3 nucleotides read TGTGCCAGCAGTGAACCCGGGGGGAGGGAGACCCAGTACTTC. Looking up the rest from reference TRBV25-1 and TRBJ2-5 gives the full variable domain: EADIYQTPRYLVIGTGKKITLECSQTMGHDKMYWYQQDPGMELHLIHYSYGVNSTEKGDLSSESTVSRIRTEHFPLTLESARPSHTSQYLCASSEPGGRETQYFGPGTRLLVL.

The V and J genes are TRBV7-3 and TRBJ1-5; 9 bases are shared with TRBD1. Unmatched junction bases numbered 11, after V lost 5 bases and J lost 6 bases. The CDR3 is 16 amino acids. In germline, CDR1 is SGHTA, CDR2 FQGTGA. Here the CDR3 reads CASSLRDRELGQPQHF. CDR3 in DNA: TGTGCCAGCAGCCTACGGGACAGGGAGTTGGGTCAGCCCCAGCATTTT.

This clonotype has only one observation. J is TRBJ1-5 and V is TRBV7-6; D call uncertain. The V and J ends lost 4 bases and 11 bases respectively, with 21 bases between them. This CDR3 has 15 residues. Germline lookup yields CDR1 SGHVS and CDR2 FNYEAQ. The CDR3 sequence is CASSSVGAVQETQHF. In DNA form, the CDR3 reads TGTGCCAGCAGCTCTGTAGGAGCGGTCCAAGAGACCCAGCATTTT.

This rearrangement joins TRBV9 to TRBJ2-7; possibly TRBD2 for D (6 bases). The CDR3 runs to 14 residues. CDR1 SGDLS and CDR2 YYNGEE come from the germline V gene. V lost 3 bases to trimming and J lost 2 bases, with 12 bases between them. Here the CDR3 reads CASSDSGDTYEQYF. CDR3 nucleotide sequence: TGTGCCAGCAGCGACTCGGGAGATACCTACGAGCAGTACTTC.

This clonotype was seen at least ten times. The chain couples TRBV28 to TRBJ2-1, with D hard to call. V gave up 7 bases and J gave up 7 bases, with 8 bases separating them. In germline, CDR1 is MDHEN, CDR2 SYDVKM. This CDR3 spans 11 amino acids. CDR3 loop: CASTSRNEQFF. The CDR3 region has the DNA TGTGCCAGCACGTCCCGTAATGAGCAGTTCTTC.

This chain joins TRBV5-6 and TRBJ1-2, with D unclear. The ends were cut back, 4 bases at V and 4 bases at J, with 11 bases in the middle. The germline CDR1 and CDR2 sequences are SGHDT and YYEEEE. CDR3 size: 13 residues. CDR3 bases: TGTGCCAGCAGCCATTCGGACCTCTATGGCTACACCTTC. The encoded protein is CASSHSDLYGYTF.

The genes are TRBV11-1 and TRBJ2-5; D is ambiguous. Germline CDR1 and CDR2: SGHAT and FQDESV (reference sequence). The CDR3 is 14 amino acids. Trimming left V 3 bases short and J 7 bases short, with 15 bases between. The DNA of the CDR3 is TGTGCCAGCAGCTTCATCCGGGCCGCACGGACCCAGTACTTC. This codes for CASSFIRAARTQYF. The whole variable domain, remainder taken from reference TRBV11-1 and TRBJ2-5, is EAEVAQSPRYKITEKSQAVAFWCDPISGHATLYWYRQILGQGPELLVQFQDESVVDDSQLPKDRFSAERLKGVDSTLKIQPAELGDSAMYLCASSFIRAARTQYFGPGTRLLVL.

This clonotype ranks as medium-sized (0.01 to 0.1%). The CDR3 sequence: CASSRRGGGTEAFF. DNA for the CDR3: TGTGCCAGCAGCCGGCGCGGGGGAGGCACTGAAGCTTTCTTT. The chain links TRBV7-2 to TRBJ1-1; tentative D call: TRBD1 (5 bases). Germline values: CDR1 SGHTA, CDR2 FQGNSA. Trimming took off 5 bases at V and 4 bases at J, with 14 bases between the two ends. This CDR3 has 14 residues. The whole variable domain, remainder taken from reference TRBV7-2 and TRBJ1-1, is GAGVSQSPSNKVTEKGKDVELRCDPISGHTALYWYRQSLGQGLEFLIYFQGNSAPDKSGLPSDRFSAERTGGSVSTLTIQRTQQEDSAVYLCASSRRGGGTEAFFGQGTRLTVV.

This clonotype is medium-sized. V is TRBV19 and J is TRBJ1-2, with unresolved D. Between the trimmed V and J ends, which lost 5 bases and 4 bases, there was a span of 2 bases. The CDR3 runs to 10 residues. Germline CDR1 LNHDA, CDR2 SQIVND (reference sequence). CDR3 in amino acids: CASSSYGYTF. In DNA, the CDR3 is TGTGCCAGTAGTTCCTATGGCTACACCTTC.

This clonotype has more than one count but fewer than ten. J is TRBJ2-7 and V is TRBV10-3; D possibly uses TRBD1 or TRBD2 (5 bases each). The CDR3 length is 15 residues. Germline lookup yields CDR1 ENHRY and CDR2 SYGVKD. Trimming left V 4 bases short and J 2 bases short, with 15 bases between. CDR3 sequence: CAISGLVGPTYEQYF. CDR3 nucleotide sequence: TGTGCCATCAGTGGGTTAGTGGGACCTACCTACGAGCAGTACTTC.

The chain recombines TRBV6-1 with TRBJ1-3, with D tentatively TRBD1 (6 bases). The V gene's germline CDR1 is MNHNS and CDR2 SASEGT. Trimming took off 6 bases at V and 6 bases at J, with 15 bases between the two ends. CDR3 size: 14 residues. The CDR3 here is CASRSPAGVNTIYF. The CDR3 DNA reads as TGTGCCAGCAGGAGTCCCGCAGGGGTAAACACCATATATTTT.